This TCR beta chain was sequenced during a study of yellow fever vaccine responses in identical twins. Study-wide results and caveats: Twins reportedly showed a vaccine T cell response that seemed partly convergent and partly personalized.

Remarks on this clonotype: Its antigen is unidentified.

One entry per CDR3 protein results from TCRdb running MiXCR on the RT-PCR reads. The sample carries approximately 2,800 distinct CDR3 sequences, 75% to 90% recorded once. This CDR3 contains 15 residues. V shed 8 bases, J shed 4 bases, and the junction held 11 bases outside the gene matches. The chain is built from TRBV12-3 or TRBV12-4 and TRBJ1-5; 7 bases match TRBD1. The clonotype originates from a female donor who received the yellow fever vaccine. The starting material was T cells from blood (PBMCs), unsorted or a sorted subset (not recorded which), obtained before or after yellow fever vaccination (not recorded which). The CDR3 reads CASGHSQGWNQPQHF. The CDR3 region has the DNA TGTGCCAGCGGTCACTCACAGGGGTGGAATCAGCCCCAGCATTTT.